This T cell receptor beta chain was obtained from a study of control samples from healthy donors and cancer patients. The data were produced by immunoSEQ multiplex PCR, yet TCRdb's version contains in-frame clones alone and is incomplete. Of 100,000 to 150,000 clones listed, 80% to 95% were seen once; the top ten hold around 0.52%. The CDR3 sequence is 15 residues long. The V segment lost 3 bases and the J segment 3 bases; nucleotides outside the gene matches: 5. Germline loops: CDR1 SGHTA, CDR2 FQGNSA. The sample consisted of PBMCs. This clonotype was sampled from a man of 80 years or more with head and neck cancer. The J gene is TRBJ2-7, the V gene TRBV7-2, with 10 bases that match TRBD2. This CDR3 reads CASSFRWTSGYEQYF. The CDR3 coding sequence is TGTGCCAGCAGCTTTCGATGGACTAGCGGCTACGAGCAGTACTTC.